The 29 T cell receptor beta chains below all came from one sample that was sequenced in a study of shared clonotypes between healthy human individuals. The assay was immunoSEQ multiplex PCR, and TCRdb's table has in-frame clones only and misses some. The repertoire holds around 1,000,000 clones, around three quarters seen once, with about 0.89% in the top ten. Sequencing was performed on memory CD4+ T cells from PBMCs. Subset of the sample: CD45RA-negative fraction. Every receptor here comes from a man aged 18 to 30 in good health. Some clones in this sample may be carry-over from other donors' samples.

The chain has TRBV5-4 and TRBJ1-2, with D possibly TRBD1 on 5 matching bases. CDR1 SGHNT and CDR2 YYREEE come from the germline V gene (reference sequence). V was shortened by 4 bases and J by 2 bases, with 12 bases between the two germline ends. This CDR3 contains 14 residues. Here the CDR3 reads CASSQGDGNYGYTF. CDR3 coding DNA: TGTGCCAGCAGCCAGGGAGACGGGAACTATGGCTACACCTTC. Combining the CDR3 with reference TRBV5-4 and TRBJ1-2 gives the whole variable domain ETGVTQSPTHLIKTRGQQVTLRCSSQSGHNTVSWYQQALGQGPQFIFQYYREEENGRGNFPPRFSGLQFPNYSSELNVNALELDDSALYLCASSQGDGNYGYTFGSGTRLTVV.

The chain uses TRBV6-1 and TRBJ1-1; no definite D call. CDR1 and CDR2 (germline): MNHNS, SASEGT. V was trimmed by 1 base and J by 3 bases, leaving 6 bases between them. The CDR3 covers 13 residues. This chain's CDR3 is CASSEGPDTEAFF. CDR3 DNA: TGTGCCAGCAGTGAAGGACCGGACACTGAAGCTTTCTTT.

The chain has TRBV5-1 and TRBJ2-5; 15 nucleotides agree with TRBD2. CDR1 SGHRS and CDR2 YFSETQ come from the germline V gene. The CDR3 has 19 residues. With V trimmed by 6 bases and J by 0 bases, 12 bases remained unmatched. The CDR3 protein is CASTRGTSGRFGYQETQYF. DNA of the CDR3: TGCGCCAGCACAAGGGGGACTAGCGGGAGGTTTGGGTACCAAGAGACCCAGTACTTC. Complete variable domain (other parts from reference TRBV5-1 and TRBJ2-5): KAGVTQTPRYLIKTRGQQVTLSCSPISGHRSVSWYQQTPGQGLQFLFEYFSETQRNKGNFPGRFSGRQFSNSRSEMNVSTLELGDSALYLCASTRGTSGRFGYQETQYFGPGTRLLVL.

V and J are TRBV18 and TRBJ1-2; D unclear. The CDR3 runs to 13 residues. Germline V gene lookup returns CDR1 KGHSH and CDR2 LQKENI. Deletions cut 2 bases from V and 5 bases from J, with 9 bases between. CDR3 loop: CASSPSYGYGYTF. The CDR3 bases are TGTGCCAGCTCACCATCCTATGGTTATGGCTACACCTTC. The full variable domain, rest sourced from reference TRBV18 and TRBJ1-2, is NAGVMQNPRHLVRRRGQEARLRCSPMKGHSHVYWYRQLPEEGLKFMVYLQKENIIDESGMPKERFSAEFPKEGPSILRIQQVVRGDSAAYFCASSPSYGYGYTFGSGTRLTVV.

There are a few counts of this clone. The sample contains more than one DNA sequence encoding this CDR3. This chain joins TRBV29-1 and TRBJ2-5; possibly TRBD1 for D (6 bases). Germline CDR1 reads SQVTM; CDR2 reads ANQGSEA. Trimming stripped 3 bases from V and 2 bases from J, with 7 bases between. The CDR3 extends over 12 amino acids. The CDR3, as DNA: TGCAGCGTTGACCAGGGGCAAGAGACCCAGTACTTC. Translating it yields CSVDQGQETQYF.

This chain connects TRBV28 to TRBJ2-5; TRBD2 agrees at 11 bases. Germline V gene sequence: CDR1 MDHEN, CDR2 SYDVKM. This CDR3 comprises 16 residues. V dropped 5 bases and J dropped 4; count of bases not matched to a gene: 9. This CDR3 is CASSTQTSGITETQYF. The CDR3 DNA sequence: TGTGCCAGCAGTACCCAGACTAGCGGGATTACAGAGACCCAGTACTTC.

This clone has only a few counts. The chain uses TRBV7-9 and TRBJ2-5, with no clear D. This CDR3 comprises 13 residues. Germline V CDR1 and CDR2: SEHNR, FQNEAQ (reference sequence). Trimming shortened V by 2 bases and J by 5 bases, and 9 bases separated the two germline ends. DNA of the CDR3: TGTGCCAGCAGCTTATCTAGAGCGGAGACCCAGTACTTC. Its translation: CASSLSRAETQYF.

The V and J genes are TRBV7-6 and TRBJ2-7, with D possibly called TRBD1 or TRBD2 (6 bases each). Trimming removed 4 bases at V and 2 bases at J, with 18 bases between. Germline CDR1 and CDR2: SGHVS and FNYEAQ. The CDR3 is 16 residues long. Here the CDR3 reads CASSSLSGANTYEQYF. The CDR3, as DNA: TGTGCCAGCAGCTCACTCTCGGGGGCGAACACCTACGAGCAGTACTTC.

This clone was seen once. This chain uses TRBV12-2 with TRBJ2-7; the table's D call of TRBD2 was not tested on the DNA. TRBV12-2 is flagged as a pseudogene. The CDR3 consists of 15 residues. The CDR3 is CASRLRLAGEYEQYF. Here the CDR3 DNA reads TGTGCAAGTCGCTTACGACTAGCGGGGGAATACGAGCAGTACTTC.

The gene calls are TRBV27 and TRBJ2-5, with D uncertain. CDR1 and CDR2 from the germline V gene are MNHEY and SMNVEV (reference sequence). This CDR3 spans 11 amino acids. The V end was cut by 4 bases, the J end by 11 bases, with 11 bases between. The CDR3 reads CASSSRTIQYF. The CDR3 bases are TGTGCCAGCAGTTCCCGGACGATACAGTACTTC.

This clone was seen more than once but under ten times. J is TRBJ1-2 and V is TRBV7-9; 9 bases map to TRBD1. Germline loops: CDR1 SEHNR, CDR2 FQNEAQ (reference sequence). Trimming cost V 1 base and J 3 bases; bases outside gene matches: 0. There are 14 residues in the CDR3. The CDR3 reads CASSLGTGDYGYTF. CDR3 bases: TGTGCCAGCAGCTTAGGGACAGGGGACTATGGCTACACCTTC.

V and J are TRBV6-1 and TRBJ1-2; perhaps TRBD1 as D (5 bases). CDR1 MNHNS and CDR2 SASEGT come from the germline V gene. This CDR3 comprises 13 residues. V lost 1 base and J lost 7, with 10 bases in between. The CDR3 reads CASSEVRGVGYTF. The CDR3 DNA reads TGTGCCAGCAGTGAAGTCAGAGGGGTTGGCTACACCTTC.

The sample holds a few counts of this clone. This chain links TRBV19 with TRBJ2-7; 11 bases are shared with TRBD1. Germline CDR1 is LNHDA and CDR2 is SQIVND (reference sequence). The CDR3 sequence is 14 residues long. V gave up 5 bases and J gave up 4 bases; unmatched junction bases: 4. The CDR3 region has the DNA TGTGCCAGTAGTGCCGGGACAGGGGGTTACGAGCAGTACTTC. Amino acids: CASSAGTGGYEQYF.

CDR3 nucleotides: TGTGCCAGCAGCCCCGGGGACACTAGCGGCCTCTACGAGCAGTACTTC. Its translation is CASSPGDTSGLYEQYF. J is TRBJ2-7 and V is TRBV11-2; 8 bases are shared with TRBD2. The CDR3 contains 16 residues. After removal of 5 bases from V and 3 bases from J, the junction contained 12 bases not matched to a gene. CDR1 is SGHAT and CDR2 is FQNNGV in the germline V gene.

The rearrangement links TRBV11-2 to TRBJ2-4; no firm D call. Trimming removed 1 base from V and 0 bases from J, with 7 bases in between. Germline lookup yields CDR1 SGHAT and CDR2 FQNNGV. The CDR3 consists of 15 residues. CDR3 residues: CASSLGQLAKNIQYF. The CDR3, as DNA: TGTGCCAGCAGCTTAGGCCAGTTAGCCAAAAACATTCAGTACTTC.

The genes are TRBV5-4 and TRBJ1-6; 8 bases align to TRBD1. This CDR3 is 14 amino acids long. CDR1 and CDR2 from the germline V gene are SGHNT and YYREEE (reference sequence). The junction had 6 bases not matched to a gene; V was cut back by 4 bases and J by 9 bases. The CDR3 DNA follows: TGTGCCAGCAGCCTCGGGACAGGCGGTTCACCCCTCCACTTT. Protein sequence: CASSLGTGGSPLHF.

The chain has TRBV7-7 and TRBJ2-2; perhaps TRBD1 as D (6 bases). The germline V gene has CDR1 SSHAT and CDR2 FNYEAQ (reference sequence). V shed 6 bases and J shed 2 bases, with 16 bases lying between them. There are 16 residues in the CDR3. The DNA of the CDR3 is TGTGCCAGCAGTTCGGTGGGGGCTGGCAACACCGGGGAGCTGTTTTTT. This sequence encodes CASSSVGAGNTGELFF.

The V gene is TRBV5-6, the J gene TRBJ2-1; D may be TRBD2 (5 bases). The germline V gene has CDR1 SGHDT and CDR2 YYEEEE. The CDR3 contains 14 residues. Trimming stripped 3 bases from V and 7 bases from J, with 14 bases between. In nucleotides, the CDR3 is TGTGCCAGCAGCTCTGTACGGGATGGAAATGAGCAGTTCTTC. Its translation: CASSSVRDGNEQFF.

This clone was seen at least ten times. Within the sample, other DNA sequences also encode this same CDR3. The genes are TRBV28 and TRBJ1-2, with D hard to call. The CDR3 is 12 residues long. With 6 bases removed from V and 4 bases from J, the gap between germline ends came to 9 bases. Germline CDR1 is MDHEN and CDR2 is SYDVKM. CDR3 amino acids: CASSLRLYGYTF. The CDR3, as DNA: TGTGCCAGCAGCCTGAGGCTCTATGGCTACACCTTC.

As for this clone: The same CDR3 can be traced to other DNA sequences in this sample. This chain joins TRBV5-6 and TRBJ2-3; the D is unclear. The germline CDR1 and CDR2 sequences are SGHDT and YYEEEE. V was trimmed by 1 base and J by 3 bases, leaving 6 bases between them. The CDR3 is made up of 13 amino acids. CDR3: CASSLLSTDTQYF. CDR3 sequence (DNA): TGTGCCAGCAGCTTGTTGTCGACAGATACGCAGTATTTT.

This clone was detected only once. The chain has TRBV27 and TRBJ2-7; TRBD2 is a possible D gene (5 bases). Trimming removed 4 bases from V and 2 bases from J, with 15 bases in between. The CDR3 is 15 residues long. CDR1 is MNHEY and CDR2 is SMNVEV in the germline V gene (reference sequence). DNA of the CDR3: TGTGCCAGCAGTTCCCCACGGGGAAAGGCCTACGAGCAGTACTTC. It encodes CASSSPRGKAYEQYF.

The chain is built from TRBV10-3 and TRBJ1-1; D is unresolved. V was trimmed by 9 bases and J by 5 bases, leaving 13 bases between them. The CDR3 has 12 amino acids. CDR1 and CDR2 (germline): ENHRY, SYGVKD. CDR3 sequence: CAMRTQGTEAFF. In nucleotides, the CDR3 is TGTGCCATGAGGACCCAAGGGACTGAAGCTTTCTTT.

This rearrangement joins TRBV12-5 to TRBJ2-2, with D tentatively TRBD2 (6 bases). The V and J ends lost 7 bases and 3 bases respectively, with 18 bases between them. Germline CDR1 reads LGHNT; CDR2 reads FRNRAP. The CDR3 extends over 16 amino acids. CDR3 in DNA: TGTGCTAGTGCCCCGGGACTTCCGACCCACACCGGGGAGCTGTTTTTT. It encodes CASAPGLPTHTGELFF.

The chain uses TRBV7-9 and TRBJ1-2, with 9 bases fitting TRBD1. V shed 2 bases and J 8 bases; nucleotides not matched to a gene: 15. The CDR3 runs to 17 residues. CDR1 and CDR2 from the germline V gene are SEHNR and FQNEAQ (reference sequence). The CDR3 sequence is CASSLLFRTGDRAGYTF. The CDR3 DNA sequence: TGTGCCAGCAGCTTACTTTTCAGGACAGGGGATCGGGCGGGCTACACCTTC.

CDR3 region: CASSSRDRQYGYTF. The CDR3 DNA is TGTGCCAGTAGTAGTCGGGACAGGCAGTATGGCTACACCTTC. V is TRBV19 and J is TRBJ1-2, with TRBD1 matching over 8 bases. V dropped 4 bases and J dropped 5; count of bases not matched to a gene: 6. The V gene's germline CDR1 is LNHDA and CDR2 SQIVND (reference sequence). CDR3 size: 14 residues.

The V and J genes are TRBV6-1 and TRBJ1-2; no definite D call. V was trimmed by 2 bases and J by 8 bases, leaving 15 bases between them. Germline assignment: CDR1 MNHNS and CDR2 SASEGT. CDR3 length equals 14 residues. The chain's CDR3 is CASSEFEDLSGYTF. In DNA, the CDR3 is TGTGCCAGCAGTGAATTTGAGGATTTGAGCGGCTACACCTTC.

This clone was recorded a few times. The rearrangement links TRBV18 to TRBJ2-7; perhaps TRBD1 as D (6 bases). Trimming stripped 3 bases from V and 3 bases from J, with 12 bases between. The CDR3 extends over 14 amino acids. The germline gives CDR1 KGHSH, CDR2 LQKENI. CDR3 residues: CASSPADRNYEQYF. The CDR3 DNA reads TGTGCCAGCTCACCTGCGGACAGAAACTACGAGCAGTACTTC.

This clone was detected only once. The chain uses TRBV19 and TRBJ2-5; D gene uncertain. Trimming took off 1 base at V and 1 base at J, with 10 bases between the two ends. Looked up from germline, CDR1 is LNHDA and CDR2 is SQIVND (reference sequence). This CDR3 spans 15 amino acids. The CDR3 loop reads CASSIVSSVQETQYF. The CDR3, as DNA: TGTGCCAGTAGTATAGTAAGCAGTGTCCAAGAGACCCAGTACTTC.

The genes are TRBV11-2 and TRBJ1-1, with 11 bases aligning to TRBD1. The germline gives CDR1 SGHAT, CDR2 FQNNGV. The length of the CDR3 is 18 residues. The V gene end was trimmed by 5 bases and the J gene end by 1 base; junction bases not matched to a gene: 12. This CDR3 is CASSTRTGGAGENTEAFF. The DNA of the CDR3 is TGTGCCAGCAGCACCCGGACAGGGGGCGCCGGCGAGAACACTGAAGCTTTCTTT.